This T cell receptor (beta chain) appears in the sequencing data of a study of T cells after yellow fever vaccination. TCRdb re-derived calls from the 5' RACE reads in MiXCR, one entry per CDR3 protein. Seen here are fewer than 650,000 distinct CDR3 sequences, 20% to 25% observed once, and the top ten hold 15% to 20%. Trimming pared 6 bases from V and 5 bases from J, leaving 15 bases between. The CDR3 is 13 residues long. Germline assignment: CDR1 SGHKS and CDR2 YYEKEE (reference sequence). The TCR sequence derives from a young man who received the YFV17D yellow fever vaccine. V usage is TRBV5-5 and J usage is TRBJ2-7; the D is unclear. This material consisted of PBMCs, taken roughly 20 days after the first yellow fever vaccination. CDR3 in amino acids: CASTLWGMDEQYF. The CDR3 DNA reads as TGTGCCAGCACCCTTTGGGGAATGGACGAGCAGTACTTC.